The entry below gives a single T cell receptor (beta chain) sequence along with its context. Its matching antigen is unknown. The CDR3 spans 17 residues. V was pared by 4 bases and J by 0 bases, with 18 bases between. CDR1 is LNHDA and CDR2 is SQIVND in the germline V gene (reference sequence). PCR was performed using 60 Vbeta and 13 Jbeta primers. Produced via immunoSEQ multiplex PCR; TCRdb's table is partial and in-frame only. Seen in this sample are about 190,000 clones; the ten most common clones hold about 6.8%. The sample is drawn from a study of cytomegalovirus exposure and HLA in healthy donors. Study outcomes and limitations: In a later analysis, TCR association rates varied by HLA locus: DRB1 most, HLA-C fewest.

This chain uses TRBV19 with TRBJ1-2, with D possibly matching TRBD1 (6 bases). The clonotype was recovered from a man aged 25 to 40 in good health and CMV-seronegative. The sample comprised PBMCs. The CDR3 is CASSTTPPRTANYGYTF. The CDR3 DNA sequence: TGTGCCAGTAGTACTACCCCCCCCAGGACAGCTAACTATGGCTACACCTTC. Drawing the rest from reference TRBV19 and TRBJ1-2, the complete variable domain is DGGITQSPKYLFRKEGQNVTLSCEQNLNHDAMYWYRQDPGQGLRLIYYSQIVNDFQKGDIAEGYSVSREKKESFPLTVTSAQKNPTAFYLCASSTTPPRTANYGYTFGSGTRLTVV.